Below, 28 T cell receptor beta chains from the same sample are listed, as sequenced in a study of T cell responses to AZD1222 COVID-19 vaccine. Using immunoSEQ multiplex PCR, the repertoire was profiled, and TCRdb retains in-frame clones only, with some absent. The sample lists roughly 65,000 clones; around nine tenths were seen once. The sample in question was peripheral blood, obtained on day 0 of AZD1222 vaccination. These receptors all stem from an adult in good health.

This clone was seen only once. The chain employs TRBV3-1 (or the pseudogene TRBV3-2) and TRBJ1-2; TRBD1 matches 7 bases. The germline CDR1 and CDR2 sequences are LGHDT and YNNKEL (reference sequence). The ends lost 4 bases at V and 0 bases at J; junction bases unmatched: 5. The CDR3 runs to 15 residues. CDR3 loop: CASSLHRGANYGYTF. The CDR3, as DNA: TGTGCCAGCAGCCTTCACAGGGGAGCTAACTATGGCTACACCTTC.

This chain links TRBV21-1 with TRBJ2-2. TRBV21-1 is annotated as a pseudogene. The CDR3 spans 20 residues. The CDR3 region has the DNA TGTGCCAGCAGCAAAGTCCTATTTCGGCGTGGTAGGCGAAACACCGGGGAGCTGTTTTTT. Its protein is CASSKVLFRRGRRNTGELFF.

The rearrangement uses TRBV25-1 and TRBJ1-6; a weak D match, TRBD1 (6 bases). Trimming pared 1 base from V and 7 bases from J, leaving 11 bases between. CDR1 and CDR2 from the germline V gene are MGHDK and SYGVNS. The CDR3 is 15 residues long. The CDR3 loop reads CASSEFSGDNSPLHF. In nucleotides, the CDR3 is TGTGCCAGCAGTGAATTCTCAGGGGACAATTCACCCCTCCACTTT.

This clone appeared once. CDR3 protein: CASSLVTENIQYF. In DNA form, the CDR3 reads TGCGCCAGCAGCTTGGTGACAGAAAACATTCAGTACTTC. The rearrangement joins TRBV5-1 to TRBJ2-4; D is possibly TRBD1 (5 bases). The CDR3 has 13 amino acids. The V gene's germline CDR1 is SGHRS and CDR2 YFSETQ. Trimming took off 0 bases at V and 5 bases at J, with 6 bases between the two ends.

This rearrangement joins TRBV30 to TRBJ2-3; 10 positions match TRBD2. Germline CDR1 reads GTSNPN; CDR2 reads SVGIG (reference sequence). With 3 bases clipped from V and 0 bases from J, the junction kept 0 bases outside the gene matches. The CDR3 spans 14 residues. Written as DNA, the CDR3 is TGTGCCTGGAGGACTAGCGGGAGCACAGATACGCAGTATTTT. Translated: CAWRTSGSTDTQYF.

This chain's CDR3 is CASSFRQVGTQKNTEAFF. The CDR3 DNA reads as TGCGCCAGCAGCTTCCGACAGGTCGGCACCCAAAAGAACACTGAAGCTTTCTTT. The genes are TRBV4-1 and TRBJ1-1, with D perhaps matching TRBD1 (6 bases). The CDR3 consists of 18 residues. CDR1 and CDR2 from the germline V gene are MGHRA and YSYEKL. V was shortened by 5 bases and J by 1 base, with 23 bases between the two germline ends.

The gene calls are TRBV6-1 and TRBJ2-7; a weak D match, TRBD1 (6 bases). The germline CDR1 and CDR2 sequences are MNHNS and SASEGT. This CDR3 has 15 amino acids. Trimming left V 1 base short and J 5 bases short, with 15 bases between. CDR3 in DNA: TGTGCCAGCAGTGAAGAACTTGGGGGACACCACGAGCAGTACTTC. Amino acids: CASSEELGGHHEQYF.

The J gene is TRBJ2-5, the V gene TRBV6-5; TRBD1 matches at 8 bases. V shed 5 bases, J shed 5 bases, and the junction held 7 bases outside the gene matches. In germline, CDR1 is MNHEY, CDR2 SVGAGI. The CDR3 has 14 residues. The CDR3 sequence: CASSPSTGEETQYF. Here the CDR3 DNA reads TGTGCCAGCAGTCCTTCGACAGGGGAGGAGACCCAGTACTTC.

V gene TRBV5-1 combines with J gene TRBJ1-2; 7 nucleotides align to TRBD1. The germline CDR1 and CDR2 sequences are SGHRS and YFSETQ. Losses at the gene ends were 5 bases for V and 6 bases for J; bases not matched to a gene: 10. CDR3 length: 14 residues. The DNA of the CDR3 is TGCGCCAGCAGACTCGGGACAGAGTTGGATGGCTACACCTTC. It encodes CASRLGTELDGYTF.

This chain connects TRBV14 to TRBJ2-7; D may be TRBD2 (6 bases). Germline values: CDR1 SGHDN, CDR2 FVKESK. This CDR3 is 16 amino acids long. The V gene lost 1 base and the J gene lost 2 bases, with 15 bases spanning the gap. The CDR3 sequence: CASSQGGGQQTYEQYF. In DNA, the CDR3 is TGTGCCAGCAGCCAAGGGGGAGGCCAGCAAACCTACGAGCAGTACTTC.

The chain's CDR3 is CASSSDNEQFF. Written as DNA, the CDR3 is TGTGCCAGCAGCTCGGACAATGAGCAGTTCTTC. The chain employs TRBV7-6 and TRBJ2-1; D uncertain. V was shortened by 4 bases and J by 5 bases, with 3 bases between the two germline ends. Looked up from germline, CDR1 is SGHVS and CDR2 is FNYEAQ. The CDR3 spans 11 residues.

This rearrangement joins TRBV19 to TRBJ1-2; no firm D call. Germline V gene data show CDR1 as LNHDA and CDR2 as SQIVND (reference sequence). V lost 5 bases and J 1 base, leaving 11 bases between the germline ends. CDR3 size: 14 residues. CDR3 sequence: CASSPGYGNYGYTF. The DNA of the CDR3 is TGTGCCAGTAGTCCAGGTTACGGTAACTATGGCTACACCTTC.

The chain recombines TRBV24-1 with TRBJ2-1; D gene uncertain. The CDR3 has 11 amino acids. The germline V gene encodes CDR1 KGHDR and CDR2 SFDVKD. V shed 5 bases and J shed 6 bases, with 4 bases lying between them. In nucleotides, the CDR3 is TGTGCCACCAGTGGAGGCAATGAGCAGTTCTTC. It is translated as CATSGGNEQFF.

This chain connects TRBV7-8 to TRBJ2-3; 7 nucleotides line up with TRBD2. This CDR3 region has 15 residues. Unmatched junction bases numbered 5, after V lost 1 base and J lost 4 bases. CDR1 is SGHVS and CDR2 is FQNEAQ in the germline V gene. As DNA, the CDR3 is TGTGCCAGCAGCTTAGGAGCGGGAAGGTCAGATACGCAGTATTTT. Translated: CASSLGAGRSDTQYF.

This rearrangement joins TRBV6-4 to TRBJ2-6; D ambiguous. V gave up 4 bases and J gave up 0 bases, with 4 bases separating them. The CDR3 contains 14 residues. Germline assignment: CDR1 MRHNA and CDR2 SNTAGT. This CDR3 reads CASSVSSGANVLTF. CDR3 nucleotide sequence: TGTGCCAGCAGTGTAAGCTCTGGGGCCAACGTCCTGACTTTC.

The gene calls are TRBV5-3 and TRBJ1-1, with D hard to call. TRBV5-3 is an ORF, with its function uncertain. Trimming removed 4 bases from V and 1 base from J, with 14 bases in between. The length of the CDR3 is 15 residues. CDR3 nucleotides: TGTGCCAGAAGCCGCAAGGAAGTAGGGAACACTGAAGCTTTCTTT. Protein: CARSRKEVGNTEAFF.

This chain links TRBV5-5 with TRBJ2-7, with TRBD1 matching over 10 bases. This CDR3 spans 15 amino acids. Germline assignment: CDR1 SGHKS and CDR2 YYEKEE (reference sequence). V shed 5 bases and J 5 bases; nucleotides not matched to a gene: 10. CDR3 amino acids: CASRALGGTGDEQYF. In DNA, the CDR3 is TGTGCCAGCAGAGCTTTGGGAGGGACAGGGGACGAGCAGTACTTC.

The chain carries TRBV18 and TRBJ2-3, with 7 bases matching TRBD1. V lost 4 bases to trimming and J lost 5 bases; unmatched junction nucleotides: 12. This CDR3 region has 16 residues. Germline loops: CDR1 KGHSH, CDR2 LQKENI. CDR3 bases: TGTGCCAGCTCACTATCAGGTTTAGGGGGCGGAGATACGCAGTATTTT. It specifies CASSLSGLGGGDTQYF.

This rearrangement joins TRBV27 to TRBJ1-1; tentatively, D is TRBD1 (6 bases). Germline CDR1 and CDR2: MNHEY and SMNVEV (reference sequence). V lost 2 bases and J 1 base, leaving 8 bases between the germline ends. The length of the CDR3 is 14 residues. CDR3 region: CASSLDRRNTEAFF. CDR3 DNA: TGTGCCAGCAGTTTAGACAGGAGGAACACTGAAGCTTTCTTT.

This chain links TRBV5-1 with TRBJ2-4; D possibly corresponds to TRBD2 (6 bases). Per the germline V gene, CDR1 is SGHRS and CDR2 is YFSETQ. This CDR3 is built from 15 residues. Trimming took off 4 bases at V and 1 base at J, with 12 bases between the two ends. The CDR3, as DNA: TGCGCCAGCAGCCCCGGTGGGGGGGCCAAAAACATTCAGTACTTC. Translating it yields CASSPGGGAKNIQYF.

The chain is built from TRBV6-5 and TRBJ2-7; 9 bases match TRBD2. The CDR3 spans 11 residues. CDR1 and CDR2 from the germline V gene are MNHEY and SVGAGI. The CDR3 loop is CASGRPYEQYF. For the CDR3, the DNA is TGTGCGAGCGGGAGGCCCTACGAGCAGTACTTC.

This rearrangement joins TRBV28 to TRBJ1-5, with D unresolved. V was cut by 3 bases and J by 0 bases, with 15 bases left in between. Germline CDR1 MDHEN, CDR2 SYDVKM. The CDR3 is made up of 17 amino acids. Written as DNA, the CDR3 is TGTGCCAGCAGTTTCTTGACGGTAAAGGTTAGCAATCAGCCCCAGCATTTT. Its translation: CASSFLTVKVSNQPQHF.

This clone has a handful of counts. This sequence joins TRBV7-6 and TRBJ1-6; D perhaps matches TRBD1 (5 bases). The length of the CDR3 is 15 residues. Trimming left V 1 base short and J 8 bases short, with 12 bases between. Germline CDR1 reads SGHVS; CDR2 reads FNYEAQ. This CDR3 reads CASSLDPGRDSPLHF. CDR3 DNA sequence: TGTGCCAGCAGCTTAGACCCAGGGAGGGATTCACCCCTCCACTTT.

This chain's CDR3 is CATSRDLGPNQPQHF. The CDR3 nucleotides read TGTGCCACCAGCAGAGATCTGGGGCCCAATCAGCCCCAGCATTTT. The chain employs TRBV15 and TRBJ1-5, with a possible D match to TRBD1 (5 bases). The CDR3 consists of 15 residues. Trimming took off 0 bases at V and 3 bases at J, with 9 bases between the two ends. CDR1 and CDR2 (germline): LNHNV, YYDKDF (reference sequence).

Here the CDR3 reads CASTPMGGKNEKLFF. The CDR3 bases are TGCGCCAGCACCCCCATGGGGGGGAAGAATGAAAAACTGTTTTTT. The J gene is TRBJ1-4, the V gene TRBV5-1; D might be TRBD1 (5 bases). This CDR3 contains 15 residues. Germline CDR1 is SGHRS and CDR2 is YFSETQ. The V and J ends lost 6 bases and 5 bases respectively, with 17 bases between them.

This clone was seen more than once but under ten times. This rearrangement joins TRBV27 to TRBJ1-1, with unresolved D. Trimming shortened V by 3 bases and J by 6 bases, and 14 bases separated the two germline ends. CDR3 length: 14 amino acids. Germline V gives CDR1 MNHEY, CDR2 SMNVEV (reference sequence). In DNA form, the CDR3 reads TGTGCCAGCAGTTTGAATCAGGCCTGGGCTGAAGCTTTCTTT. This gives the protein CASSLNQAWAEAFF.

The gene calls are TRBV5-1 and TRBJ1-6; TRBD1 is a possible D gene (6 bases). This CDR3 spans 14 amino acids. The germline V and J ends were trimmed by 1 base and 8 bases, with 10 bases remaining between them. The germline CDR1 and CDR2 sequences are SGHRS and YFSETQ. The CDR3 loop is CASSLTQGYSPLHF. In DNA form, the CDR3 reads TGCGCCAGCAGCTTGACACAGGGTTATTCACCCCTCCACTTT.

This chain links TRBV25-1 with TRBJ1-4; possibly TRBD1 for D (5 bases). V was clipped by 3 bases and J by 0 bases, with 8 bases between them. Germline V CDR1 and CDR2: MGHDK, SYGVNS. CDR3 size: 15 residues. For the CDR3, the DNA is TGTGCCAGCAGTGACGTGGGGGCAACTAATGAAAAACTGTTTTTT. Protein: CASSDVGATNEKLFF. Looking up the rest from reference TRBV25-1 and TRBJ1-4 gives the full variable domain: EADIYQTPRYLVIGTGKKITLECSQTMGHDKMYWYQQDPGMELHLIHYSYGVNSTEKGDLSSESTVSRIRTEHFPLTLESARPSHTSQYLCASSDVGATNEKLFFGSGTQLSVL.